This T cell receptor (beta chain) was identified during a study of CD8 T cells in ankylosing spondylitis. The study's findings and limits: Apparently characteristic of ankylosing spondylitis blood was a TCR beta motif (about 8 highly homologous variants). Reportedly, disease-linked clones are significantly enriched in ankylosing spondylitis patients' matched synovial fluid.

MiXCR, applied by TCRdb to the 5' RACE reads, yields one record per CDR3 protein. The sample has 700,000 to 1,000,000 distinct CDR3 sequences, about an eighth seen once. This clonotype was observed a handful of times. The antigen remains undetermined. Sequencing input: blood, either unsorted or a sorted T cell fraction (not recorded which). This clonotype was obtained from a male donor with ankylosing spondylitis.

The CDR3 DNA reads as TGCAGCGGCGGCCGGGCCATCTCCTACAATGAGCAGTTCTTC. It is translated as CSGGRAISYNEQFF. The chain combines TRBV29-1 with TRBJ2-1, with D unclear. The V end lost 7 bases, the J end lost 0 bases, and 13 bases lay between the germline ends. The CDR3 has 14 residues. Per the germline V gene, CDR1 is SQVTM and CDR2 is ANQGSEA.